Below are 27 T cell receptor beta chains sequenced from a single sample in a study of Graves' ophthalmopathy and Graves' hyperthyroidism. RNA transcripts yielded amplified TCR beta CDR3 regions. After a first-round RT-PCR with HTBI primers, a second-round multiplex PCR was run. TCRdb reprocessed the multiplex PCR reads with MiXCR, giving one entry per CDR3 protein. The table shows about 1.2 million distinct CDR3 sequences, with 36% occurring only once. Specimen: peripheral blood or thyroid tissue (not recorded which). These receptors came from an adult man with Graves' hyperthyroidism.

This clonotype has only a few counts. This chain connects TRBV6-4 to TRBJ2-2, with TRBD2 matching 13 bases. The V and J ends lost 6 bases and 0 bases, in that order; junction bases with no gene match: 4. In germline, CDR1 is MRHNA, CDR2 SNTAGT. This CDR3 contains 17 residues. CDR3 coding DNA: TGTGCCAGCAGCCGGACTAGCGGGGGAGCGAACACCGGGGAGCTGTTTTTT. Protein: CASSRTSGGANTGELFF.

This clonotype was observed a single time. V and J are TRBV25-1 and TRBJ2-5; D call uncertain. Germline assignment: CDR1 MGHDK and CDR2 SYGVNS. The ends were cut back, 8 bases at V and 2 bases at J, with 15 bases in the middle. The CDR3 length is 14 residues. CDR3 nucleotides: TGTGCCAGCCAACCTTGGAACGGACAAGAGACCCAGTACTTC. It codes for CASQPWNGQETQYF.

This clonotype was counted ten times or more. This chain connects TRBV19 to TRBJ1-5, with D unclear. Germline-derived CDR1 and CDR2 are LNHDA and SQIVND (reference sequence). Trimming cost V 0 bases and J 3 bases, with 3 bases left between them. This CDR3 is 13 amino acids long. The CDR3 loop reads CASSIENNQPQHF. The CDR3 bases are TGTGCCAGTAGTATAGAGAACAATCAGCCCCAGCATTTT.

This clonotype was recorded only once. One end of the junction does not line up with germline, which may come from a read error. This chain links TRBV11-2 with TRBJ2-5; 12 bases line up with TRBD2. This CDR3 is built from 15 residues. The germline V gene has CDR1 SGHAT and CDR2 FQNNGV. The CDR3 loop reads CASRTSGSVRETQHF. The CDR3 DNA is TGTGCCAGCAGGACTAGCGGGAGCGTCCGAGAGACCCAGCACTTC.

This chain uses TRBV12-3 or TRBV12-4 with TRBJ2-7; possibly TRBD2 for D (6 bases). This CDR3 comprises 16 residues. Trimming cost V 3 bases and J 1 base, with 16 bases left between them. The DNA of the CDR3 is TGTGCCAGCAGTTTGGACCCGAGGGCGGGGTCCTACGAGCAGTACTTC. It yields the protein CASSLDPRAGSYEQYF.

Concerning this clonotype: As the CDR3 is not closed by the conserved phenylalanine or tryptophan, this likely results from a read error. The chain employs TRBV10-3 and TRBJ1-5, with TRBD1 identical over 7 bases. Germline CDR1 ENHRY, CDR2 SYGVKD. Losses at the gene ends were 3 bases for V and 6 bases for J; bases not matched to a gene: 5. The CDR3 is 14 residues long. In DNA form, the CDR3 reads TGTGCCATCAGTGACTCGACAGGGCGTCAGCCCCAGCATCTT. Translated, it gives CAISDSTGRQPQHL.

The V gene is TRBV11-2, the J gene TRBJ1-4; TRBD1 agrees at 7 bases. Germline V gene lookup returns CDR1 SGHAT and CDR2 FQNNGV. With V trimmed by 5 bases and J by 8 bases, 8 bases remained unmatched. This CDR3 is built from 14 residues. CDR3 protein: CASSPTGLYEKLFF. CDR3 nucleotides: TGTGCCAGCAGCCCGACAGGGTTGTACGAAAAACTGTTTTTT.

Of note for this clonotype: This may be a read error, as it is one base from a much larger clone. The genes are TRBV10-2 and TRBJ2-7; no definite D call. The CDR3 consists of 12 residues. Trimming removed 8 bases from V and 2 bases from J, with 10 bases in between. Germline V lookup: CDR1 WSHSY, CDR2 SAAADI. CDR3 in amino acids: CASGEPTYEQYF. DNA for the CDR3: TGCGCCAGCGGAGAACCGACCTACGAGCAGTACTTC.

J is TRBJ1-6 and V is TRBV20-1; 7 bases map to TRBD1. The V gene end was trimmed by 6 bases and the J gene end by 8 bases; junction bases not matched to a gene: 10. This CDR3 region has 14 residues. The germline V gene encodes CDR1 DFQATT and CDR2 SNEGSKA (reference sequence). CDR3 sequence: CSAVRGLMDSPLHF. DNA for the CDR3: TGCAGTGCCGTCAGGGGGTTAATGGATTCACCCCTCCACTTT.

Comment on this clonotype: Being one base from a much bigger clone, this may be a read error. The chain carries TRBV7-2 and TRBJ2-5, with D possibly being TRBD1 or TRBD2 (5 bases each). Germline values: CDR1 SGHTA, CDR2 FQGNSA. The germline V and J ends were trimmed by 5 bases and 2 bases, with 15 bases remaining between them. The CDR3 sequence is 15 residues long. The CDR3: CASSVKKGRQETQYF. CDR3 nucleotides: TGTGCCAGCAGCGTGAAAAAGGGGAGACAAGAGACCCAGTACTTC.

The sample holds one count of this clonotype. This chain links TRBV12-3 or TRBV12-4 with TRBJ2-7, with 8 bases matching TRBD1. This CDR3 spans 14 amino acids. Trimming took 5 bases from V and 5 from J; bases not matched to a gene: 8. The CDR3, as DNA: TGTGCCAGCAGTCAGATGACAGGGGTACACGAGCAGTACTTC. Translation gives CASSQMTGVHEQYF.

The chain joins TRBV6-5 to TRBJ2-7; D might be TRBD1 (5 bases). This CDR3 region has 17 residues. V shed 5 bases and J shed 3 bases, with 23 bases lying between them. CDR1 and CDR2 from the germline V gene are MNHEY and SVGAGI. CDR3 region: CASSERVGAGKSYEQYF. CDR3 sequence (DNA): TGTGCCAGCAGTGAAAGGGTTGGGGCAGGGAAGAGCTACGAGCAGTACTTC.

Here the CDR3 reads CASGSGQTNYGYTF. CDR3 coding DNA: TGTGCCAGCGGCTCCGGACAGACTAACTATGGCTACACCTTC. The chain combines TRBV25-1 with TRBJ1-2; D is possibly TRBD1 (6 bases). Trimming removed 8 bases from V and 0 bases from J, with 13 bases in between. This CDR3 has 14 amino acids. Germline CDR1 MGHDK, CDR2 SYGVNS.

This clonotype was observed a handful of times. V and J are TRBV12-3 or TRBV12-4 and TRBJ2-5; D uncertain. This CDR3 contains 15 residues. With 2 bases removed from V and 1 base from J, the gap between germline ends came to 11 bases. The CDR3 bases are TGTGCCAGCAGTTTATCCAATCCCCCCCAAGAGACCCAGTACTTC. Its protein is CASSLSNPPQETQYF.

The chain joins TRBV20-1 to TRBJ2-5; tentatively, D is TRBD1 or TRBD2 (6 bases each). Germline CDR1 DFQATT, CDR2 SNEGSKA (reference sequence). The CDR3 is made up of 13 amino acids. Deletions cut 5 bases from V and 2 bases from J, with 12 bases between. CDR3 sequence: CSADGGSQETQYF. The CDR3 coding sequence is TGCAGTGCTGACGGGGGCAGTCAAGAGACCCAGTACTTC.

This clonotype was observed many times. The junction departs from germline at one end; a sequencing error may be responsible. This chain links TRBV20-1 with TRBJ1-6, with 8 bases matching TRBD1. There are 12 residues in the CDR3. Germline V gene lookup returns CDR1 DFQATT and CDR2 SNEGSKA (reference sequence). The CDR3 region is CSATRTGNDPLF. As DNA, the CDR3 is TGCAGTGCTACCAGGACAGGGAATGACCCCCTCTTT.

Details on this clonotype: Germline is not matched at one junction end, which may reflect a read error. The chain is built from TRBV12-3 or TRBV12-4 and TRBJ2-6; the D is unclear. CDR3 length equals 10 residues. CDR3 coding DNA: TGTGCCAGCAGTTTAGGCACTGAAGCTTTC. Translating gives CASSLGTEAF.

This clonotype has a count of ten or more. The chain couples TRBV5-6 to TRBJ1-6; no firm D call. This CDR3 is built from 12 residues. Between the trimmed V and J ends, which lost 4 bases and 9 bases, there was a span of 8 bases. CDR1 is SGHDT and CDR2 is YYEEEE in the germline V gene. This chain's CDR3 is CASSQTTSPLHF. DNA of the CDR3: TGTGCCAGCAGCCAGACTACTTCACCCCTCCACTTT. The variable domain in full, completed from reference TRBV5-6 and TRBJ1-6, reads DAGVTQSPTHLIKTRGQQVTLRCSPKSGHDTVSWYQQALGQGPQFIFQYYEEEERQRGNFPDRFSGHQFPNYSSELNVNALLLGDSALYLCASSQTTSPLHFGNGTRLTVT.

This clonotype was found many times. The V call is TRBV20-1, the J call TRBJ1-6; 7 bases are shared with TRBD1. Germline V gene sequence: CDR1 DFQATT, CDR2 SNEGSKA (reference sequence). The junction had 9 bases not matched to a gene; V was cut back by 2 bases and J by 5 bases. The CDR3 runs 16 residues. CDR3 in DNA: TGCAGTGCTAGAAAAATAACCGGACAGGATAATTCACCCCTCCACTTT. Encoded protein: CSARKITGQDNSPLHF.

This chain uses TRBV12-3 or TRBV12-4 with TRBJ1-2, with 7 nucleotides matching TRBD1. V was clipped by 6 bases and J by 4 bases; unmatched bases: 8. This CDR3 is built from 14 residues. The CDR3 loop reads CASSLRGRGYGYTF. The DNA for the CDR3 is TGTGCCAGCAGCCTAAGGGGGCGCGGCTATGGCTACACCTTC.

This clonotype was counted only a few times. The chain has TRBV9 and TRBJ1-1; no clear D gene. Germline lookup yields CDR1 SGDLS and CDR2 YYNGEE. The length of the CDR3 is 16 residues. V was cut by 4 bases and J by 8 bases, with 24 bases left in between. CDR3 nucleotides: TGTGCCAGCAGCATAGCTCGTTGGGGTCTAGAGGTCGAAGCTTTCTTT. Translated, it gives CASSIARWGLEVEAFF.

The V and J genes are TRBV29-1 and TRBJ1-2; 9 bases map to TRBD1. The CDR3 spans 14 residues. V shed 6 bases, J shed 2 bases, and the junction held 7 bases outside the gene matches. Looked up from germline, CDR1 is SQVTM and CDR2 is ANQGSEA. The CDR3 region is CSVERDRANYGYTF. The CDR3, as DNA: TGCAGCGTCGAACGGGACAGGGCGAACTATGGCTACACCTTC. The full variable domain, in which reference TRBV29-1 and TRBJ1-2 provide the parts outside the CDR3, is SAVISQKPSRDICQRGTSLTIQCQVDSQVTMMFWYRQQPGQSLTLIATANQGSEATYESGFVIDKFPISRPNLTFSTLTVSNMSPEDSSIYLCSVERDRANYGYTFGSGTRLTVV.

Note on this clonotype: No conserved phenylalanine or tryptophan ends this CDR3, so it is likely a read error. The chain recombines TRBV9 with TRBJ1-2, with D possibly being TRBD1 (5 bases). The CDR3 totals 15 residues. Germline V lookup: CDR1 SGDLS, CDR2 YYNGEE. The V end was cut by 4 bases, the J end by 2 bases, with 15 bases between. The CDR3, as DNA: TGTGCCAGCAGCCCCAGCGGGGGGAAGAACTATGGCTACACCTCC. It yields the protein CASSPSGGKNYGYTS.

CDR3 residues: CASSSTGYGTEAFF. CDR3 sequence (DNA): TGTGCCAGTAGCAGTACAGGGTATGGGACTGAAGCTTTCTTT. The chain recombines TRBV19 with TRBJ1-1; a possible D gene is TRBD1 (6 bases). The CDR3 contains 14 residues. The V gene lost 6 bases and the J gene lost 5 bases, with 16 bases spanning the gap. Germline values: CDR1 LNHDA, CDR2 SQIVND (reference sequence).

This clonotype was found many times. The chain joins TRBV6-1 to TRBJ1-5; D might be TRBD1 (5 bases). CDR3 size: 13 residues. CDR1 MNHNS and CDR2 SASEGT come from the germline V gene. V was clipped by 2 bases and J by 4 bases, with 6 bases between them. For the CDR3, the DNA is TGTGCCAGCAGTGAAAGACAGAATCAGCCCCAGCATTTT. This gives the protein CASSERQNQPQHF.

This clonotype occurred many times. The chain recombines TRBV2 with TRBJ1-6, with D hard to call. Trimming cost V 6 bases and J 0 bases, with 15 bases left between them. Germline loops: CDR1 SNHLY, CDR2 FYNNEI. The CDR3 sequence is 17 residues long. The CDR3 protein is CASRTTKDSSYNSPLHF. CDR3 in DNA: TGTGCCAGCAGGACTACGAAGGATAGCTCCTATAATTCACCCCTCCACTTT.

This clonotype came up a few times. A much larger clone differs by one base, so this may be a read error. This chain joins TRBV29-1 and TRBJ2-7; tentatively, D is TRBD1 or TRBD2 (5 bases each). Germline loops: CDR1 SQVTM, CDR2 ANQGSEA. CDR3 length equals 14 residues. With 1 base removed from V and 0 bases from J, the gap between germline ends came to 10 bases. The CDR3 DNA sequence: TGCAGCGTTGAAGGGGACGGAAACTCCTACGAGCAGTACTTC. It encodes CSVEGDGNSYEQYF.